This TCR beta chain was captured in a study of control samples from healthy donors and cancer patients. Profiled with immunoSEQ multiplex PCR; TCRdb holds only in-frame clones, not every one. The data contain about 42,000 clones, around four fifths of them singletons. V trimming: 6 bases; J trimming: 5 bases; junction bases outside the gene matches: 4. Germline assignment: CDR1 MNHEY and CDR2 SMNVEV (reference sequence). CDR3 length: 13 amino acids. This chain links TRBV27 with TRBJ2-7, with 10 bases that match TRBD1. The clonotype originates from a man aged 55 to 70 in good health. Specimen: blood. Here the CDR3 reads CASRGQGLNEQYF. The CDR3 coding sequence is TGTGCCAGCAGGGGACAGGGGTTGAACGAGCAGTACTTC.